This TCR beta chain was sequenced for a study of T cells expressing NK-cell markers. The CDR3 has 16 amino acids. Germline CDR1 and CDR2: MGHRA and YSYEKL. TCRdb re-called the 5' RACE reads; every CDR3 protein appears as one record, without DNA. Its listing shows approximately 170,000 distinct CDR3 sequences. The rearrangement links TRBV4-1 to TRBJ2-5; TCRdb designates TRBD2, a call that cannot be tested without DNA. Source material: blood T cells: a sorted CD56 or NKG2C T cell subset, CD4+ or CD8+ T cells, or bulk PBMC T cells (not recorded which). The sequence came from a man aged 18-75 years in good health. This CDR3 reads CASSLQGLAGVETQYF.